Listed below are T cell receptor beta chains from one sample, sequenced in a study of CD8 T cells in Susac syndrome. Each CDR3 protein is one row after TCRdb ran MiXCR on the immunoSEQ multiplex PCR reads. This table holds 150,000 to 200,000 distinct CDR3 sequences, 75% to 95% found once. The sample comprised CD4+ T cells from PBMCs. These receptors were obtained from a human donor with Susac syndrome. Both conserved end residues are part of each CDR3. The D gene is left open where the match is weak. Rows give clone size only sometimes, using once, few, many, or a class for an expanded clone.

clone_size: -
v_call: TRBV2
cdr3_length: 16
d_call: -
j_call: TRBJ2-3
cdr3_nt: TGTGCCAGCAGTGAAGCTGGGGGAAAGCGTACAGATACGCAGTATTTT
cdr3_aa: CASSEAGGKRTDTQYF

clone_size: -
v_call: TRBV20-1
cdr3_length: 15
d_call: TRBD1
j_call: TRBJ2-3
cdr3_nt: TGCAGTGCTTTTGACAGGGGGTTAAGCACAGATACGCAGTATTTT
cdr3_aa: CSAFDRGLSTDTQYF

clone_size: -
v_call: TRBV5-1
cdr3_length: 14
d_call: TRBD1
j_call: TRBJ2-7
cdr3_nt: TGCGCCAGCAGCACGGACAGGCCCTACTACGAGCAGTACTTC
cdr3_aa: CASSTDRPYYEQYF

clone_size: -
v_call: TRBV5-1
cdr3_length: 14
d_call: -
j_call: TRBJ2-3
cdr3_nt: TGCGCCAGCAGCTTAGGAGGAATCACAGATACGCAGTATTTT
cdr3_aa: CASSLGGITDTQYF

clone_size: -
v_call: TRBV5-6
cdr3_length: 13
d_call: -
j_call: TRBJ1-1
cdr3_nt: TGTGCCAGCAGCTTTTACAAGAACACTGAAGCTTTCTTT
cdr3_aa: CASSFYKNTEAFF

clone_size: -
v_call: TRBV7-2
cdr3_length: 11
d_call: -
j_call: TRBJ2-7
cdr3_nt: TGTGCCAGCAGCGTCTTCTACGAGCAGTACTTC
cdr3_aa: CASSVFYEQYF

clone_size: -
v_call: TRBV6-1
cdr3_length: 15
d_call: TRBD1
j_call: TRBJ1-2
cdr3_nt: TGTGCCAGCAACACCGACAGGGCCGGGGGCTATGGCTACACCTTC
cdr3_aa: CASNTDRAGGYGYTF

clone_size: few
v_call: TRBV9
cdr3_length: 13
d_call: -
j_call: TRBJ1-3
cdr3_nt: TGTGCCAGCAGCCTCTCTCCGGGAAACACCATATATTTT
cdr3_aa: CASSLSPGNTIYF

clone_size: -
v_call: TRBV28
cdr3_length: 13
d_call: -
j_call: TRBJ1-2
cdr3_nt: TGTGCCAGCAGGAATACAGGGAACTATGGCTACACCTTC
cdr3_aa: CASRNTGNYGYTF

clone_size: -
v_call: TRBV10-3
cdr3_length: 12
d_call: -
j_call: TRBJ2-5
cdr3_nt: TGTGCCATCAGTGAGGTTCGAGAGACCCAGTACTTC
cdr3_aa: CAISEVRETQYF

clone_size: -
v_call: TRBV20-1
cdr3_length: 12
d_call: -
j_call: TRBJ2-1
cdr3_nt: TGCAGTGAGCAGGGAGACTACAATGAGCAGTTCTTC
cdr3_aa: CSEQGDYNEQFF

clone_size: -
v_call: TRBV5-4
cdr3_length: 14
d_call: -
j_call: TRBJ2-2
cdr3_nt: TGTGCCAGCACACGGGAAGGGGAGGCCGGGGAGCTGTTTTTT
cdr3_aa: CASTREGEAGELFF

clone_size: few
v_call: TRBV20-1
cdr3_length: 14
d_call: -
j_call: TRBJ1-2
cdr3_nt: TGCAGTGCTAGAGATCGGCCCGCGGGTGGTGGCTACACCTTC
cdr3_aa: CSARDRPAGGGYTF

clone_size: -
v_call: TRBV15
cdr3_length: 15
d_call: -
j_call: TRBJ1-2
cdr3_nt: TGTGCCACCAGCAGGAAGGGCTGGGTAAACTATGGCTACACCTTC
cdr3_aa: CATSRKGWVNYGYTF

clone_size: -
v_call: TRBV5-4
cdr3_length: 14
d_call: -
j_call: TRBJ1-2
cdr3_nt: TGTGCCAGCAGCTTTCCAGCCGAAGACTATGGCTACACCTTC
cdr3_aa: CASSFPAEDYGYTF

clone_size: -
v_call: TRBV18
cdr3_length: 14
d_call: -
j_call: TRBJ2-6
cdr3_nt: TGTGCCAGCTCACTGACGGGACAGGCCAACGTCCTGACTTTC
cdr3_aa: CASSLTGQANVLTF

clone_size: -
v_call: TRBV20-1
cdr3_length: 16
d_call: TRBD1
j_call: TRBJ1-6
cdr3_nt: TGCAGTGCTATCCCGACAGGGGGCTCCTATAATTCACCCCTCCACTTT
cdr3_aa: CSAIPTGGSYNSPLHF

clone_size: -
v_call: TRBV20-1
cdr3_length: 12
d_call: -
j_call: TRBJ2-7
cdr3_nt: TGCAGTGCTAGAGGACGAGTTTCCGAGCAGTACTTC
cdr3_aa: CSARGRVSEQYF

clone_size: -
v_call: TRBV19
cdr3_length: 16
d_call: TRBD2
j_call: TRBJ2-7
cdr3_nt: TGTGCCAGTAGTCCGGGACTAGCGGGAGGTAACTACGAGCAGTACTTC
cdr3_aa: CASSPGLAGGNYEQYF

clone_size: -
v_call: TRBV19
cdr3_length: 12
d_call: TRBD2
j_call: TRBJ2-3
cdr3_nt: TGTGCCACCGCGGGGGGCACAGATACGCAGTATTTT
cdr3_aa: CATAGGTDTQYF

clone_size: -
v_call: TRBV2
cdr3_length: 12
d_call: -
j_call: TRBJ1-1
cdr3_nt: TGTGCCAGCAGTGAACTCGGGGTTGGAGCTTTCTTT
cdr3_aa: CASSELGVGAFF

clone_size: -
v_call: TRBV19
cdr3_length: 11
d_call: -
j_call: TRBJ2-1
cdr3_nt: TGTGCCAGTAGTGACAACAGCGAGCAGTTCTTC
cdr3_aa: CASSDNSEQFF

clone_size: -
v_call: TRBV7-9
cdr3_length: 15
d_call: TRBD1
j_call: TRBJ2-2
cdr3_nt: TGTGCCAGCTCCAACAGGGGCTATAACACCGGGGAGCTGTTTTTT
cdr3_aa: CASSNRGYNTGELFF

clone_size: -
v_call: TRBV5-1
cdr3_length: 14
d_call: TRBD2
j_call: TRBJ2-7
cdr3_nt: TGCGCCAGCAGCGGGGGGACTAGCGGGTACGAGCAGTACTTC
cdr3_aa: CASSGGTSGYEQYF

clone_size: -
v_call: TRBV20-1
cdr3_length: 14
d_call: TRBD2
j_call: TRBJ2-5
cdr3_nt: TGCAGTGCTAAGGCGGGGGGGCCTTTGGAGACCCAGTACTTC
cdr3_aa: CSAKAGGPLETQYF